This T cell receptor (beta chain) was retrieved from a study of breast tumors, draining lymph nodes, adjacent tissues. Study outcomes and limitations: Compared with basal-like, luminal-like tumors shared significantly more repertoire with nontumor tissue.

TCRdb reprocessed the multiplex PCR reads with MiXCR, giving one entry per CDR3 protein. This sample has 160,000 or so distinct CDR3 sequences, with 25% to 40% found just once. This clonotype was picked up a small number of times. Its matching antigen is unknown. V lost 3 bases and J lost 8; bases outside the gene matches: 12. Germline V gene data show CDR1 as MGHDK and CDR2 as SYGVNS. The CDR3 runs 16 residues. Samples came from axillary lymph nodes draining the breast cancer. The sample comprised axillary lymph node tissue. The V gene is TRBV25-1, the J gene TRBJ1-3, with 8 nucleotides matching TRBD1. The TCR originated in a female donor with breast cancer. Some clones in this sample may be carry-over from other donors' samples. CDR3 loop: CASSDRGLYYGYTIYF. CDR3 DNA: TGTGCCAGCAGTGACAGGGGGCTATACTATGGCTACACCATATATTTT.